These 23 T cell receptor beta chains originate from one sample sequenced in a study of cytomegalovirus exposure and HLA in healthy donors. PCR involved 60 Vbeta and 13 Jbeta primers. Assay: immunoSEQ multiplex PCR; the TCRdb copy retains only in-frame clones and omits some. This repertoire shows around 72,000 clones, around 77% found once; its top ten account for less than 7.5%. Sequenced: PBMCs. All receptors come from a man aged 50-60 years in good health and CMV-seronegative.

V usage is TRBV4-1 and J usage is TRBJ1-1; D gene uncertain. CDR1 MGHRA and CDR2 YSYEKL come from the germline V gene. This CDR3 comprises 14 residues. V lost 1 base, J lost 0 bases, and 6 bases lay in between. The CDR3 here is CASSQGLLNTEAFF. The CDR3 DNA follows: TGCGCCAGCAGCCAAGGGCTGTTGAACACTGAAGCTTTCTTT.

CDR3 sequence (DNA): TGCAGCGTTACTAAGAAAGAGACCCAGTACTTC. Its translation: CSVTKKETQYF. The chain joins TRBV29-1 to TRBJ2-5; no firm D call. This CDR3 is 11 amino acids long. V was shortened by 5 bases and J by 3 bases, with 7 bases between the two germline ends. In germline, CDR1 is SQVTM, CDR2 ANQGSEA.

The CDR3 region has the DNA TGTGCCAGCTTACCGGGGGGTAAGGTCACTGAAGCTTTCTTT. Its translation is CASLPGGKVTEAFF. The gene calls are TRBV7-3 and TRBJ1-1; D is possibly TRBD1 (5 bases). This CDR3 has 14 amino acids. Germline CDR1 reads SGHTA; CDR2 reads FQGTGA. V lost 8 bases and J 4 bases, leaving 17 bases between the germline ends.

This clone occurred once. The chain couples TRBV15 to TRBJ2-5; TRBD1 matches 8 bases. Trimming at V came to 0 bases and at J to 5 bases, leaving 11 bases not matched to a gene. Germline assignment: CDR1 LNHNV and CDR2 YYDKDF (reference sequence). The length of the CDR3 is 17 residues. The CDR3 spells CATSRDRGQGGSETQYF. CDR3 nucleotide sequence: TGTGCCACCAGCAGAGATCGAGGACAGGGCGGGTCGGAGACCCAGTACTTC.

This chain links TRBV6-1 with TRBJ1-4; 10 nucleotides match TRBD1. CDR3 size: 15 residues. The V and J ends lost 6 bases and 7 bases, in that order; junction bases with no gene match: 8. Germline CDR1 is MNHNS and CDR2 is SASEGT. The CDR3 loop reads CASSLDRGRGEKLFF. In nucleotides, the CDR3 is TGTGCCAGCAGCTTAGACAGGGGGCGCGGTGAAAAACTGTTTTTT.

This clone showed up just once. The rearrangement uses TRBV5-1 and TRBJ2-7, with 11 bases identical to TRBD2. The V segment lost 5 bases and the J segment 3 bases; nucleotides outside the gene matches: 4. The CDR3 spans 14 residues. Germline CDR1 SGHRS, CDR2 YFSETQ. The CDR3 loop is CASRSTSGDYEQYF. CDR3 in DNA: TGCGCCAGCAGATCGACTAGCGGGGACTACGAGCAGTACTTC.

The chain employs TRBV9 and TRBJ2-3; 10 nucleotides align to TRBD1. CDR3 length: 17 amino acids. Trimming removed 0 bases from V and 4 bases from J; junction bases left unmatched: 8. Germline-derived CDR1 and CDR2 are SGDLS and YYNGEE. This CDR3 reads CASSVEGRGTGADTQYF. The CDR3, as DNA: TGTGCCAGCAGCGTAGAGGGGCGGGGGACAGGGGCAGATACGCAGTATTTT.

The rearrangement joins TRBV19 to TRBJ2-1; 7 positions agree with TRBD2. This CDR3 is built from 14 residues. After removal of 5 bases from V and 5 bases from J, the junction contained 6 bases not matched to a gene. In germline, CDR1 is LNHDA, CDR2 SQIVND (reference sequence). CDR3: CASSPGDYNNEQFF. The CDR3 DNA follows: TGTGCCAGTAGTCCCGGGGACTACAACAATGAGCAGTTCTTC.

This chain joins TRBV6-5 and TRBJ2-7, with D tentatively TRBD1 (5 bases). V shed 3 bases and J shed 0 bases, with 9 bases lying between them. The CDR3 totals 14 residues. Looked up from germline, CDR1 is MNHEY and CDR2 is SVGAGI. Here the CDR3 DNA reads TGTGCCAGCAGTTATGGCAGGGCCTCCTACGAGCAGTACTTC. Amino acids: CASSYGRASYEQYF.

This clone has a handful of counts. CDR3 sequence reads: CASSYMTGGNEAFF. The CDR3 coding sequence is TGCGCCAGCAGCTACATGACAGGGGGGAATGAAGCTTTCTTT. J is TRBJ1-1 and V is TRBV5-1; 9 positions match TRBD1. In germline, CDR1 is SGHRS, CDR2 YFSETQ. V dropped 3 bases and J dropped 7; count of bases not matched to a gene: 7. The length of the CDR3 is 14 residues.

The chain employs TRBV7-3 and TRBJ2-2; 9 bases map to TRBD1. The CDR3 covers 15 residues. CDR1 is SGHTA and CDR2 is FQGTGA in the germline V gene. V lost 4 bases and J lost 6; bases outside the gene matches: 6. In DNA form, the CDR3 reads TGTGCCAGCAGCTCACCGGGACAGGGCTCCGGGGAGCTGTTTTTT. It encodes CASSSPGQGSGELFF.

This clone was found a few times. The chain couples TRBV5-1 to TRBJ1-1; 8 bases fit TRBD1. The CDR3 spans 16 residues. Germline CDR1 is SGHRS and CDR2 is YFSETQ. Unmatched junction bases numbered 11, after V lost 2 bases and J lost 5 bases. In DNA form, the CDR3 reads TGCGCCAGCAGCTTATCCAGGGGGCGCAGTACGACTGAAGCTTTCTTT. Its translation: CASSLSRGRSTTEAFF.

The CDR3 region is CASSLDGRGTDTQYF. Written as DNA, the CDR3 is TGTGCCAGCAGCTTGGACGGGCGGGGCACAGATACGCAGTATTTT. V gene TRBV5-4 combines with J gene TRBJ2-3; D may be TRBD2 (5 bases). The CDR3 spans 15 residues. Germline CDR1 is SGHNT and CDR2 is YYREEE (reference sequence). Trimming removed 0 bases from V and 1 base from J, with 9 bases in between. Combining the CDR3 with reference TRBV5-4 and TRBJ2-3 gives the whole variable domain ETGVTQSPTHLIKTRGQQVTLRCSSQSGHNTVSWYQQALGQGPQFIFQYYREEENGRGNFPPRFSGLQFPNYSSELNVNALELDDSALYLCASSLDGRGTDTQYFGPGTRLTVL.

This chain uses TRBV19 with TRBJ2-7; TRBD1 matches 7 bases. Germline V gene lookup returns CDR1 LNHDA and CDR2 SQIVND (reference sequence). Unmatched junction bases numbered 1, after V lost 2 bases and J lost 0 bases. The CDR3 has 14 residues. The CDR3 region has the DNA TGTGCCAGTAGTATAAAGGGGGCCTCCTACGAGCAGTACTTC. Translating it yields CASSIKGASYEQYF.

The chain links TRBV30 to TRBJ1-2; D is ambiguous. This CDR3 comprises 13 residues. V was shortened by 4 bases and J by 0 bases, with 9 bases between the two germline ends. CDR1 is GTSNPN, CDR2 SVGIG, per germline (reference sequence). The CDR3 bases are TGTGCCTGGAACGTGGTAGCTAACTATGGCTACACCTTC. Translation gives CAWNVVANYGYTF.

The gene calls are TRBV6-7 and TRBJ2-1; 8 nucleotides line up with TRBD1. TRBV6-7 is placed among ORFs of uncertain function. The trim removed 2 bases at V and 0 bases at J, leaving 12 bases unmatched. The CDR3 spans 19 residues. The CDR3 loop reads CASSYTPDRAENSYNEQFF. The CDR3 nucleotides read TGTGCCAGCAGTTACACCCCGGACAGGGCCGAGAACTCCTACAATGAGCAGTTCTTC.

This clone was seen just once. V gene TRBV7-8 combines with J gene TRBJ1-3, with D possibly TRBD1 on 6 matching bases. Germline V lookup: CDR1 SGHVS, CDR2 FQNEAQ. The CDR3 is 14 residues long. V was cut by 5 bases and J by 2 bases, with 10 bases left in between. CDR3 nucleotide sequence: TGTGCCAGCAGCCTAAACAGGGCTGGAAACACCATATATTTT. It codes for CASSLNRAGNTIYF.

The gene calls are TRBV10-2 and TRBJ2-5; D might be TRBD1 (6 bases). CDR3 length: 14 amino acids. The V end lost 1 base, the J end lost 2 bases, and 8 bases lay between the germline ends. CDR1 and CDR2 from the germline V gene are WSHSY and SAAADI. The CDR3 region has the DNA TGCGCCAGCAGTGAGTACAGGGTTCAAGAGACCCAGTACTTC. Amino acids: CASSEYRVQETQYF.

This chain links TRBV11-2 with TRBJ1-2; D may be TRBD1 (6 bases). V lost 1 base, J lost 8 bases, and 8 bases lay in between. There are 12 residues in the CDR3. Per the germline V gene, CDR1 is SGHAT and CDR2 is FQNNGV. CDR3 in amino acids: CASSLVTGGYTF. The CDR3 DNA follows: TGTGCCAGCAGCTTAGTAACAGGGGGCTACACCTTC.

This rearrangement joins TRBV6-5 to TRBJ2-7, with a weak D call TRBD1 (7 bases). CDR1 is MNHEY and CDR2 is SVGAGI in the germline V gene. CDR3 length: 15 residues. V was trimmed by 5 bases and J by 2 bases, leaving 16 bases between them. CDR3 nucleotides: TGTGCCAGCAGTCCCCGACAGGGACTTACCTACGAGCAGTACTTC. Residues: CASSPRQGLTYEQYF.

CDR3 DNA sequence: TGTGCCAGCAGCGTAGACGGCGGAGCAAACACTGAAGCTTTCTTT. Protein sequence: CASSVDGGANTEAFF. The rearrangement links TRBV9 to TRBJ1-1; the D is unclear. The CDR3 extends over 15 amino acids. V lost 0 bases and J 2 bases, leaving 11 bases between the germline ends. Germline CDR1 and CDR2: SGDLS and YYNGEE.

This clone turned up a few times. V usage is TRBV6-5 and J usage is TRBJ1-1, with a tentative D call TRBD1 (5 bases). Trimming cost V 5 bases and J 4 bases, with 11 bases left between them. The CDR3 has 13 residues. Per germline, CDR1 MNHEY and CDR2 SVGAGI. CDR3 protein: CASSRGGITEAFF. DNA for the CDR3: TGTGCCAGCAGTCGTGGGGGGATCACTGAAGCTTTCTTT.

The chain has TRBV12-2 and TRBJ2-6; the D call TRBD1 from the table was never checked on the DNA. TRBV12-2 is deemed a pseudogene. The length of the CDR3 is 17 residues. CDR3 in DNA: TGTGCAAGTCGCTTACTCAGCTCAGGGACTGGGGCCAACGTCCTGACTTTC. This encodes CASRLLSSGTGANVLTF.